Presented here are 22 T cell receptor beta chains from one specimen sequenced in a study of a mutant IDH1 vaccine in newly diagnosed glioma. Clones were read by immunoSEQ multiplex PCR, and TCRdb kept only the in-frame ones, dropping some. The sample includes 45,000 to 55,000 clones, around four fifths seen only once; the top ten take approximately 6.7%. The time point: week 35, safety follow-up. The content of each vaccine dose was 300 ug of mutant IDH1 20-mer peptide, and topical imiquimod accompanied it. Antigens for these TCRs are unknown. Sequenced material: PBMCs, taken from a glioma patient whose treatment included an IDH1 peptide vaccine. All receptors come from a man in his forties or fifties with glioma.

The CDR3 region is CASSYSRARGNTEAFF. DNA of the CDR3: TGTGCCAGCAGTTACTCGCGCGCGAGGGGCAACACTGAAGCTTTCTTT. J is TRBJ1-1 and V is TRBV6-5, with D perhaps matching TRBD1 (5 bases). Trimming took 0 bases from V and 2 from J, leaving 13 bases between them. Germline CDR1 MNHEY, CDR2 SVGAGI. The CDR3 is made up of 16 amino acids.

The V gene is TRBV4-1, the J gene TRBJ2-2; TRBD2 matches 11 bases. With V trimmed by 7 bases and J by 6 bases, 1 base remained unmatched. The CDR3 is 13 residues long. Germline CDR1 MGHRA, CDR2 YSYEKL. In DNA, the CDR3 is TGCGCCAGCAATAGCGGGGGGGCCGGGGAGCTGTTTTTT. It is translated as CASNSGGAGELFF.

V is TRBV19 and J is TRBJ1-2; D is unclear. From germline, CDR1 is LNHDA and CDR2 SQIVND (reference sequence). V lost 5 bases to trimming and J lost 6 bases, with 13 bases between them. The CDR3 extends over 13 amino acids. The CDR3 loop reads CASSYPPHDGYTF. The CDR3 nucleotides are TGTGCCAGTAGTTACCCCCCCCACGATGGCTACACCTTC. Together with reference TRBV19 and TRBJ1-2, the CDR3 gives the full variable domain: DGGITQSPKYLFRKEGQNVTLSCEQNLNHDAMYWYRQDPGQGLRLIYYSQIVNDFQKGDIAEGYSVSREKKESFPLTVTSAQKNPTAFYLCASSYPPHDGYTFGSGTRLTVV.

As DNA, the CDR3 is TGCGCCAGCAGCCCGCCGGACAGGGAAAAACTGTTTTTT. Translation gives CASSPPDREKLFF. V gene TRBV4-1 combines with J gene TRBJ1-4; 7 nucleotides agree with TRBD1. The CDR3 has 13 amino acids. V shed 4 bases, J shed 8 bases, and the junction held 4 bases outside the gene matches. Germline V gene sequence: CDR1 MGHRA, CDR2 YSYEKL.

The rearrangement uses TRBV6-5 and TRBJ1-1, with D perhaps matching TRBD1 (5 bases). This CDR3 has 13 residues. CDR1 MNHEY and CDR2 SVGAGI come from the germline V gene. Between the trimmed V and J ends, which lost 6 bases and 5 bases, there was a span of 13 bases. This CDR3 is CASRRGEGTEAFF. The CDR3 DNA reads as TGTGCCAGCAGAAGGGGTGAAGGGACTGAAGCTTTCTTT.

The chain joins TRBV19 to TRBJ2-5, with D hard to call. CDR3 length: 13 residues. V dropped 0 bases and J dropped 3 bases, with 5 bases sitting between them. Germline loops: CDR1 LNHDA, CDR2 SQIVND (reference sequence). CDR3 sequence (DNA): TGTGCCAGTAGTATAGATCCGGAAGAGACCCAGTACTTC. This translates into CASSIDPEETQYF.

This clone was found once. The CDR3 loop is CASSLGTGFDGYTF. CDR3 sequence (DNA): TGTGCCAGCAGCTTGGGGACAGGGTTTGATGGCTACACCTTC. The chain is built from TRBV5-4 and TRBJ1-2; 8 nucleotides align to TRBD1. V dropped 0 bases and J dropped 6; count of bases not matched to a gene: 4. This CDR3 is 14 amino acids long. CDR1 is SGHNT and CDR2 is YYREEE in the germline V gene (reference sequence).

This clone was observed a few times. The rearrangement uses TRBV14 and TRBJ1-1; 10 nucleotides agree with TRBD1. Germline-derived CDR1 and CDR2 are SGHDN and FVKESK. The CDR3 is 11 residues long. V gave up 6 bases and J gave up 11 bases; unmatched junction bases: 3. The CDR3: CASRGGQGAFF. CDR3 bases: TGTGCCAGCAGAGGGGGACAGGGGGCTTTCTTT.

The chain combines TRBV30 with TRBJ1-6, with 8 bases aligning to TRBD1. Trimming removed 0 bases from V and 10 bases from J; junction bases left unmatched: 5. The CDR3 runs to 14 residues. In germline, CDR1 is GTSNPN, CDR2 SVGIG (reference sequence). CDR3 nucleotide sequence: TGTGCCTGGAGTGTGGGACAGGTGTTGTCACCCCTCCACTTT. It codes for CAWSVGQVLSPLHF.

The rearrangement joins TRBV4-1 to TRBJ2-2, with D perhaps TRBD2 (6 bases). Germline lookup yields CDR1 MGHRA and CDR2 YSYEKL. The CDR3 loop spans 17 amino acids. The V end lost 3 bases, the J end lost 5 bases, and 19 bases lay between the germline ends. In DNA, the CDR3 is TGCGCCAGCAGCCACCTGGACCCTTTGGGGGGAACCGGGGAGCTGTTTTTT. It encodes CASSHLDPLGGTGELFF.

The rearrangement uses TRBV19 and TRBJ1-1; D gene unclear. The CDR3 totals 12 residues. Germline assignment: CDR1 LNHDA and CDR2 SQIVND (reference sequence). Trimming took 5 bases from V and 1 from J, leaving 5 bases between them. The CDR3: CASSEGNTEAFF. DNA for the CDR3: TGTGCCAGTAGTGAGGGGAACACTGAAGCTTTCTTT. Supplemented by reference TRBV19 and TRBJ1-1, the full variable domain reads DGGITQSPKYLFRKEGQNVTLSCEQNLNHDAMYWYRQDPGQGLRLIYYSQIVNDFQKGDIAEGYSVSREKKESFPLTVTSAQKNPTAFYLCASSEGNTEAFFGQGTRLTVV.

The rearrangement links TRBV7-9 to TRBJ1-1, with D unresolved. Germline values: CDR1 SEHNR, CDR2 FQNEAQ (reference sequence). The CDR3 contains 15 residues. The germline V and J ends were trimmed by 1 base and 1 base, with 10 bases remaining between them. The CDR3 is CASSLVSGKNTEAFF. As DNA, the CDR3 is TGTGCCAGCAGCTTAGTTTCCGGCAAGAACACTGAAGCTTTCTTT.

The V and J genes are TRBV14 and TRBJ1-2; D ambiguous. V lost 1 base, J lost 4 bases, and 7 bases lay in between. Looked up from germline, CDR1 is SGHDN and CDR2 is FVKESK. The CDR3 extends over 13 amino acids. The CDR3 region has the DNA TGTGCCAGCAGCCAAGGGCGGACCTATGGCTACACCTTC. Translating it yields CASSQGRTYGYTF.

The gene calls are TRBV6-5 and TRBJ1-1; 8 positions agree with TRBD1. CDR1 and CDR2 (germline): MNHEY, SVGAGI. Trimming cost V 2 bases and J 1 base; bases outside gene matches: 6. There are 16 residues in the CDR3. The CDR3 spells CASSYRVGQGNTEAFF. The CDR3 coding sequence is TGTGCCAGCAGTTACCGCGTCGGACAGGGGAACACTGAAGCTTTCTTT.

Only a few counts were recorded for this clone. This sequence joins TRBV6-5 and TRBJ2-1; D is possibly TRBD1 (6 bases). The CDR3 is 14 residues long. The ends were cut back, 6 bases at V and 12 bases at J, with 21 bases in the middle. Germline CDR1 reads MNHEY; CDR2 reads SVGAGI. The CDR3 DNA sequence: TGTGCCAGCAGCACCGGGACACCCAAAGGGGGGCAGTTCTTC. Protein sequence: CASSTGTPKGGQFF.

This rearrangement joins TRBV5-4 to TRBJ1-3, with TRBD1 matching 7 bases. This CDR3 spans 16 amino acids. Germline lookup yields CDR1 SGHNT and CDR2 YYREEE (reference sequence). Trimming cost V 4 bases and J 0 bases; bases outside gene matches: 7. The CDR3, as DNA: TGTGCCAGCAGCACCGGGGACAGAATCTCTGGAAACACCATATATTTT. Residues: CASSTGDRISGNTIYF.

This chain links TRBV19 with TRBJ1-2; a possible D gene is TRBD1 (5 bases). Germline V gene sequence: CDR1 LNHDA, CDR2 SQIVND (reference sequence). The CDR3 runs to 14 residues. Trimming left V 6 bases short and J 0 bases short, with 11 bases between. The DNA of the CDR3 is TGTGCCAGTAGCCGGGACGTCGCTAACTATGGCTACACCTTC. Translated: CASSRDVANYGYTF.

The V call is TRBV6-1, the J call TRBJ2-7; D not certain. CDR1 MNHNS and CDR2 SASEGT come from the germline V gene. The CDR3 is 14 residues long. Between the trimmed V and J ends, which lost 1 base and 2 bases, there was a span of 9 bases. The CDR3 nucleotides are TGTGCCAGCAGTGAAGGGGTATCCCCCTACGAGCAGTACTTC. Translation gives CASSEGVSPYEQYF.

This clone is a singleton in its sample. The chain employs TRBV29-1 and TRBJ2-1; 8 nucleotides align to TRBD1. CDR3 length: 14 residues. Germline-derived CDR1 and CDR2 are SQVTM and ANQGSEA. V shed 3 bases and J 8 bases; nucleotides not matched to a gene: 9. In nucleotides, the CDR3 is TGCAGCGTTGAGCGGCAGGGGGCCGGTCATGAGCAGTTCTTC. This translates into CSVERQGAGHEQFF.

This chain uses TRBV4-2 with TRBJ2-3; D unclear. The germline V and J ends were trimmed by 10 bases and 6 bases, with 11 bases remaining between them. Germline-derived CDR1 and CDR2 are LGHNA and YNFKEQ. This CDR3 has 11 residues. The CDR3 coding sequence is TGTGCCACCCTGGACGGGGATACGCAGTATTTT. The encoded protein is CATLDGDTQYF.

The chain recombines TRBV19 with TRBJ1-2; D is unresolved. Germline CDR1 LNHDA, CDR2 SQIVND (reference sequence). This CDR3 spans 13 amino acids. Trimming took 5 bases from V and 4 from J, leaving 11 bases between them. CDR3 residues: CASSSPGTYGYTF. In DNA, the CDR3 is TGTGCCAGTAGTTCCCCAGGAACCTATGGCTACACCTTC.

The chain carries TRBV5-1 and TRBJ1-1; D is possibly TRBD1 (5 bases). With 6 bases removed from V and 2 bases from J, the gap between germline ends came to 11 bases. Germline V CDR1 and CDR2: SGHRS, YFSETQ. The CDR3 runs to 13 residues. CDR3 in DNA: TGCGCCAGCAAGAGACAGCTCAACACTGAAGCTTTCTTT. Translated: CASKRQLNTEAFF.